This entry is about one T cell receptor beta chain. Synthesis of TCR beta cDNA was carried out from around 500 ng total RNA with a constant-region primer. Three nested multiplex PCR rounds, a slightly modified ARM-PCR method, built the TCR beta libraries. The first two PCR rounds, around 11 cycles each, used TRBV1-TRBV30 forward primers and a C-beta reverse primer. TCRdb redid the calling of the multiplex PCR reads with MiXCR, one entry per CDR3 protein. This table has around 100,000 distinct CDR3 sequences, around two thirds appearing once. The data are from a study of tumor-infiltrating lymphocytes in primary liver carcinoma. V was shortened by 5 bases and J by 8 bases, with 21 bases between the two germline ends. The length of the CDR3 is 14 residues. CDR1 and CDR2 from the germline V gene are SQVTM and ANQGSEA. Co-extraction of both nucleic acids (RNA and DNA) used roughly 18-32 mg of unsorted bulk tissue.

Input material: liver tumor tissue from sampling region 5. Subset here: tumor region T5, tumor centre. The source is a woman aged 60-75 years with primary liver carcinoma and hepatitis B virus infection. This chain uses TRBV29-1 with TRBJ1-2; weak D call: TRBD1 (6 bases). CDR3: CSVHRAGAEQGYTF. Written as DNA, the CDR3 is TGCAGCGTTCACAGGGCGGGGGCCGAGCAGGGCTACACCTTC.